A selection of T cell receptor beta chains follows, all from one sample in a study of shared clonotypes between healthy human individuals. Produced via immunoSEQ multiplex PCR; TCRdb's table is partial and in-frame only. Here the sample spans 1,500,000 or so clones, approximately 97% being singletons. The sequenced material came from naive CD4+ T cells sorted from blood. The receptor source for this set is a man under 40 in good health. The conserved cysteine and the conserved F or W are not part of the CDR3 here.

v_call	j_call	cdr3_length	cdr3_aa
TRBV30	TRBJ2-1	10	AWSYEGTGQF
TRBV7-9	TRBJ2-1	13	ASSLKQGSYNEQF
TRBV15	TRBJ2-1	9	ATSLGNEQF
TRBV6-5	TRBJ2-6	14	ASSYSRISGANVLT
TRBV7-9	TRBJ2-7	13	ASSLEGQGAYEQY
TRBV19	TRBJ2-3	13	ASSLQGASTDTQY
TRBV5-4	TRBJ2-7	13	ASSAERELVYEQY
TRBV19	TRBJ1-1	10	ASSISNTEAF
TRBV7-8	TRBJ2-1	14	ASSLAWLAGVSEQF
TRBV9	TRBJ2-5	13	ASSAGTVLKETQY
TRBV7-2	TRBJ2-7	12	ASSWTDSHNEQY
TRBV7-2	TRBJ2-1	12	ASSLDGGSYEQF
TRBV28	TRBJ2-7	10	ASIRDPGEQY
TRBV29-1	TRBJ1-2	10	SVGRDHYGYT
TRBV29-1	TRBJ2-2	12	SASGDGYTGELF